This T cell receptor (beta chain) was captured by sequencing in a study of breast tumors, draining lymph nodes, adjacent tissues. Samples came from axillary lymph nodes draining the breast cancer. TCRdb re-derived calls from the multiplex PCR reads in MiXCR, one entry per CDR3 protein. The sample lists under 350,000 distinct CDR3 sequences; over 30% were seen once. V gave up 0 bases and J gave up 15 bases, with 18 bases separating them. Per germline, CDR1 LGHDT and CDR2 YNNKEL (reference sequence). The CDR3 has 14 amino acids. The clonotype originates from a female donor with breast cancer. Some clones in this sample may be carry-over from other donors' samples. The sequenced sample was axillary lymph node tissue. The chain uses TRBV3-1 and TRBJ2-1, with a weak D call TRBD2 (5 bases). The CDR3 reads CASSQDRAVGVRFF. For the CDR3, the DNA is TGTGCCAGCAGCCAAGATCGCGCGGTCGGGGTTCGGTTCTTC.